The 13 T cell receptor beta chains presented below share a single source sample, sequenced in a study of Ad26.COV2.S vaccination and SARS-CoV-2 variants. Assay used: immunoSEQ multiplex PCR; TCRdb lists only in-frame clones, some missing. This table has roughly 420,000 clones, approximately 92% appearing once. Treatment noted: roughly 19 received Ad26.COV2.S at low or high dose, single or two shots; 5 received placebo; per-sample allocation not given. All samples were drawn on day 63, counting from the first vaccine or placebo injection. The material sequenced was peripheral blood, taken in a trial of Ad26.COV2.S vaccine versus placebo. The receptor set was obtained from a person between 18 and 60 years old who received the Ad26.COV2.S COVID-19 vaccine or a placebo.

This chain uses TRBV2 with TRBJ2-4, with 7 bases aligning to TRBD2. With V trimmed by 5 bases and J by 1 base, 11 bases remained unmatched. Germline lookup yields CDR1 SNHLY and CDR2 FYNNEI. The length of the CDR3 is 17 residues. CDR3 sequence (DNA): TGTGCCAGCAGTCGCCGCGCGGGGGAAATCGCCAAAAACATTCAGTACTTC. This translates into CASSRRAGEIAKNIQYF.

The V gene is TRBV5-1, the J gene TRBJ1-3; D gene uncertain. Trimming cost V 0 bases and J 0 bases, with 10 bases left between them. CDR1 SGHRS and CDR2 YFSETQ come from the germline V gene. The CDR3 is 16 residues long. The chain's CDR3 is CASSLAGQNSGNTIYF. CDR3 sequence (DNA): TGCGCCAGCAGCTTGGCTGGCCAAAACTCTGGAAACACCATATATTTT.

V gene TRBV7-9 combines with J gene TRBJ2-1; no definite D call. Germline assignment: CDR1 SEHNR and CDR2 FQNEAQ (reference sequence). CDR3 length: 16 amino acids. Trimming stripped 0 bases from V and 3 bases from J, with 12 bases between. CDR3 sequence (DNA): TGTGCCAGCAGCTTAGCAGGGTGGGTACGCTACAATGAGCAGTTCTTC. Protein product: CASSLAGWVRYNEQFF.

This clone appeared a single time. The chain joins TRBV7-9 to TRBJ2-5, with D maybe TRBD1 (6 bases). V was clipped by 5 bases and J by 1 base, with 14 bases between them. The germline CDR1 and CDR2 sequences are SEHNR and FQNEAQ (reference sequence). The CDR3 length is 15 residues. CDR3 sequence (DNA): TGTGCCAGCAGCACCCTGACAGGATCCCAAGAGACCCAGTACTTC. Translating it yields CASSTLTGSQETQYF.

V usage is TRBV5-5 and J usage is TRBJ2-1; perhaps TRBD2 as D (5 bases). Trimming cost V 4 bases and J 0 bases, with 11 bases left between them. From germline, CDR1 is SGHKS and CDR2 YYEKEE (reference sequence). The CDR3 extends over 15 amino acids. DNA of the CDR3: TGTGCCAGCAGCCTAGCCGCTAGCTCCTACAATGAGCAGTTCTTC. Its protein product is CASSLAASSYNEQFF.

The chain has TRBV3-1 (or the pseudogene TRBV3-2) and TRBJ1-2; D is unresolved. There are 13 residues in the CDR3. Germline CDR1 reads LGHDT; CDR2 reads YNNKEL (reference sequence). Trimming pared 6 bases from V and 14 bases from J, leaving 22 bases between. As DNA, the CDR3 is TGTGCCAGCAGTCCTAAATCTGGGGAGCCAAAAACCTTC. It is translated as CASSPKSGEPKTF.

The V and J genes are TRBV7-8 and TRBJ1-5, with a weak D call TRBD1 (6 bases). CDR1 is SGHVS, CDR2 FQNEAQ, per germline. The V end lost 4 bases, the J end lost 6 bases, and 10 bases lay between the germline ends. The CDR3 is 13 residues long. CDR3 DNA: TGTGCCAGCAGCTCAAGGGGGTTTCAGCCCCAGCATTTT. Encoded protein: CASSSRGFQPQHF.

The V and J genes are TRBV18 and TRBJ2-6; 7 bases align to TRBD1. V dropped 2 bases and J dropped 4; count of bases not matched to a gene: 11. The CDR3 is 18 residues long. Germline loops: CDR1 KGHSH, CDR2 LQKENI. CDR3: CASSPILTQGSGANVLTF. CDR3 DNA sequence: TGTGCCAGCTCACCAATCCTGACACAGGGGTCAGGGGCCAACGTCCTGACTTTC.

The chain uses TRBV5-1 and TRBJ2-3; no firm D call. Per the germline V gene, CDR1 is SGHRS and CDR2 is YFSETQ. Trimming shortened V by 4 bases and J by 2 bases, and 11 bases separated the two germline ends. The CDR3 length is 14 residues. CDR3 DNA: TGCGCCAGCAGCCATGACGCCAACACAGATACGCAGTATTTT. Translating gives CASSHDANTDTQYF.

The V call is TRBV7-2, the J call TRBJ2-4; 7 nucleotides line up with TRBD1. The V segment lost 3 bases and the J segment 7 bases; nucleotides outside the gene matches: 3. The CDR3 is 13 residues long. Germline CDR1 reads SGHTA; CDR2 reads FQGNSA. CDR3 protein: CASSFQGVNIQYF. The DNA of the CDR3 is TGTGCCAGCAGCTTCCAGGGGGTTAACATTCAGTACTTC.

The chain is built from TRBV5-1 and TRBJ1-1; TRBD1 might be the D (5 bases). Trimming shortened V by 4 bases and J by 2 bases, and 18 bases separated the two germline ends. Germline V lookup: CDR1 SGHRS, CDR2 YFSETQ. This CDR3 spans 16 amino acids. This chain's CDR3 is CASSRLITGINTEAFF. The CDR3 coding sequence is TGCGCCAGCAGCCGACTAATTACAGGTATCAACACTGAAGCTTTCTTT.

This clone is a singleton in its sample. This chain uses TRBV19 with TRBJ2-1; D not certain. Germline lookup yields CDR1 LNHDA and CDR2 SQIVND (reference sequence). The CDR3 has 12 residues. V was pared by 5 bases and J by 8 bases, with 10 bases between. The CDR3 coding sequence is TGTGCCAGTAGTCCGTCTGGCTATGAGCAGTTCTTC. Its translation: CASSPSGYEQFF.

The V and J genes are TRBV28 and TRBJ2-1; TRBD2 agrees at 13 bases. Germline CDR1 and CDR2: MDHEN and SYDVKM. Unmatched junction bases numbered 6, after V lost 7 bases and J lost 6 bases. This CDR3 region has 15 residues. The CDR3 loop reads CASTLGTSGVNEQFF. In DNA form, the CDR3 reads TGTGCCAGCACCCTTGGGACTAGCGGGGTCAATGAGCAGTTCTTC.